What follows are 8 T cell receptor beta chains derived from one specimen sequenced in a study of T-cell reconstitution after alpha-beta-depleted transplantation in children. Whole-study findings and limits: After one year, T-cell counts and TCRbeta diversity mostly came from new T cells.

No antigen is known for these receptors. The library targeted TCRbeta and was prepared with unique molecular identifiers. From the PCR reads, TCRdb called clonotypes with MiXCR, one entry per CDR3 protein. The sample records around 300,000 distinct CDR3 sequences, over 7.5% being singletons. The source was peripheral blood, collected 360 days after TCRalphabeta/CD19-depleted stem cell transplant. The origin of the receptors is a female patient aged 2 to 10 who had a stem cell transplant for Fanconi anemia, so the T cells may come from the graft donor.

This clonotype was detected many times. CDR3 region: CASSVTATNEKLFF. The CDR3 DNA reads as TGTGCCAGCAGCGTCACTGCAACTAATGAAAAACTGTTTTTT. The rearrangement links TRBV9 to TRBJ1-4; no reliable D call. Between the trimmed V and J ends, which lost 2 bases and 0 bases, there was a span of 5 bases. CDR3 length equals 14 residues. Looked up from germline, CDR1 is SGDLS and CDR2 is YYNGEE.

This clonotype has at least ten counts. The rearrangement links TRBV7-8 to TRBJ2-7; 8 bases line up with TRBD2. Germline-derived CDR1 and CDR2 are SGHVS and FQNEAQ. The CDR3 has 14 amino acids. The junction had 2 bases not matched to a gene; V was cut back by 1 base and J by 3 bases. As DNA, the CDR3 is TGTGCCAGCAGCTTAGGTAGCGGGGTCTACGAGCAGTACTTC. Protein product: CASSLGSGVYEQYF.

At least ten counts were recorded for this clonotype. The CDR3 DNA reads TGTGCCAGCAGTTTCCCCGGGACTGAGACCCAGTACTTC. This translates into CASSFPGTETQYF. This chain links TRBV12-3 or TRBV12-4 with TRBJ2-5; D is perhaps TRBD2 (6 bases). Trimming removed 3 bases at V and 5 bases at J, with 10 bases between. The CDR3 is made up of 13 amino acids.

This clonotype has at least ten counts. V is TRBV20-1 and J is TRBJ2-3; D is perhaps TRBD2 (5 bases). CDR1 and CDR2 from the germline V gene are DFQATT and SNEGSKA (reference sequence). CDR3 length equals 13 residues. In DNA form, the CDR3 reads TGCAGCTTTCTAGCCTACAGCACAGATACGCAGTATTTT. Protein product: CSFLAYSTDTQYF.

This clonotype was found many times. This chain uses TRBV6-5 with TRBJ2-2; maybe TRBD1 (5 bases). The CDR3 sequence is 17 residues long. V dropped 2 bases and J dropped 0 bases, with 13 bases sitting between them. Germline assignment: CDR1 MNHEY and CDR2 SVGAGI. The CDR3 reads CASSYPTGVTNTGELFF. CDR3 nucleotide sequence: TGTGCCAGCAGTTACCCCACAGGAGTAACGAACACCGGGGAGCTGTTTTTT.

This clonotype was recorded at least ten times. The rearrangement joins TRBV5-1 to TRBJ2-1; 8 positions match TRBD2. This CDR3 contains 16 residues. The germline V gene has CDR1 SGHRS and CDR2 YFSETQ. V lost 1 base to trimming and J lost 4 bases; unmatched junction nucleotides: 7. The CDR3 is CASSLLSGGNYNEQFF. As DNA, the CDR3 is TGCGCCAGCAGCTTGCTGAGCGGGGGTAATTACAATGAGCAGTTCTTC.

This clonotype occurred many times. The chain couples TRBV7-2 to TRBJ2-1; 11 bases match TRBD2. Per germline, CDR1 SGHTA and CDR2 FQGNSA. This CDR3 has 15 amino acids. Trimming removed 5 bases from V and 7 bases from J; junction bases left unmatched: 7. CDR3 DNA sequence: TGTGCCAGCAGCCCACTAGCGGGGGCCTGGAATGAGCAGTTCTTC. Translation: CASSPLAGAWNEQFF.

This clonotype was seen at least ten times. V gene TRBV20-1 combines with J gene TRBJ2-4; 7 bases match TRBD2. The CDR3 consists of 15 residues. J gave up 3 bases and V 1 base, and 6 bases lay outside the gene matches. Germline V CDR1 and CDR2: DFQATT, SNEGSKA (reference sequence). The DNA for the CDR3 is TGCAGTGCTAGAGCTTGGCAGCGGGGCAAAAACATTCAGTACTTC. Its translation: CSARAWQRGKNIQYF.